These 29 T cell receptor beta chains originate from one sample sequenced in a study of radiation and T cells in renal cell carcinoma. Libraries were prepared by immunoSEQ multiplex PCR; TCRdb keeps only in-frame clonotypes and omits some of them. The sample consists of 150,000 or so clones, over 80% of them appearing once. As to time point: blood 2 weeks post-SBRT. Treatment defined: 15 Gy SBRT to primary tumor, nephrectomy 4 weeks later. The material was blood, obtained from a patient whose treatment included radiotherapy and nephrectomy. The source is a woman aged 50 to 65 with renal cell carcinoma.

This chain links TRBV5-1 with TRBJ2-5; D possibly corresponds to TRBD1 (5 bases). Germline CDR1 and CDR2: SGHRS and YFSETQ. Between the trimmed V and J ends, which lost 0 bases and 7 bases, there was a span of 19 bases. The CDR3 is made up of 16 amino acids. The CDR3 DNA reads TGCGCCAGCAGCTTGGCCTCGGCGGCAGGGAAGGGGACCCAGTACTTC. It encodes CASSLASAAGKGTQYF. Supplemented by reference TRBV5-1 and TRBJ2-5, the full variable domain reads KAGVTQTPRYLIKTRGQQVTLSCSPISGHRSVSWYQQTPGQGLQFLFEYFSETQRNKGNFPGRFSGRQFSNSRSEMNVSTLELGDSALYLCASSLASAAGKGTQYFGPGTRLLVL.

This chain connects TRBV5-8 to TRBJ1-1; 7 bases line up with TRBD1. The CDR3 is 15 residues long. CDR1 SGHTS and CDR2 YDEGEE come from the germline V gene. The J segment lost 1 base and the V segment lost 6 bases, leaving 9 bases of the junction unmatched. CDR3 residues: CASMRGGIRNTEAFF. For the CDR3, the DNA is TGTGCCAGCATGAGAGGGGGCATTAGGAACACTGAAGCTTTCTTT.

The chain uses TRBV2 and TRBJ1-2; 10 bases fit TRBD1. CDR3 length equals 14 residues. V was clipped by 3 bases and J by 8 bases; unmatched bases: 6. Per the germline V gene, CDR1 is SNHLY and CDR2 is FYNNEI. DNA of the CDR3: TGTGCCAGCAGTGAGGGACAGGGGTGGTGGGGCTACACCTTC. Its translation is CASSEGQGWWGYTF.

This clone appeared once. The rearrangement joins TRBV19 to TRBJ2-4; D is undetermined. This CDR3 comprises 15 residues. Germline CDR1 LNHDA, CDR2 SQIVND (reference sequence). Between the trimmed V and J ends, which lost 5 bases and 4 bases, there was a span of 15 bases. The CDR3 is CASSFLAVSKNIQYF. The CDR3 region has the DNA TGTGCCAGTAGTTTCCTGGCAGTGTCTAAAAACATTCAGTACTTC.

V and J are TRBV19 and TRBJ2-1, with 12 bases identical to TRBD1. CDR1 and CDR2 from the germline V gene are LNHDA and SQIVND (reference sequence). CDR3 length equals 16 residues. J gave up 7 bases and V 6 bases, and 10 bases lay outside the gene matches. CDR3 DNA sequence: TGTGCCAGTAGCCGACTCGGGACAGGGGGCCAAAATGAGCAGTTCTTC. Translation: CASSRLGTGGQNEQFF.

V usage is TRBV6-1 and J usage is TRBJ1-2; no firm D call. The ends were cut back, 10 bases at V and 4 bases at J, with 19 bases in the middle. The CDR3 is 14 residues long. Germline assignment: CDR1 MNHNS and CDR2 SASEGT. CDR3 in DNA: TGTGCCATAGTCGGTGCAGTTACCCTCTATGGCTACACCTTC. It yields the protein CAIVGAVTLYGYTF.

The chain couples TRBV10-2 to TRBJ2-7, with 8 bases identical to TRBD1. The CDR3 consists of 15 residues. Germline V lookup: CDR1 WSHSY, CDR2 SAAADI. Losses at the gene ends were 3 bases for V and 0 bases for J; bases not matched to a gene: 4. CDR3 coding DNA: TGCGCCAGCAGTGACGGGACAGGAGACTCCTACGAGCAGTACTTC. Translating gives CASSDGTGDSYEQYF.

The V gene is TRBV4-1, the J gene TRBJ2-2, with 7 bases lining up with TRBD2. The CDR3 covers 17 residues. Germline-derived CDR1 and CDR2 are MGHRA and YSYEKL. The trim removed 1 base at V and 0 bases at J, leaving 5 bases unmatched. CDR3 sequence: CASSQGRLASNTGELFF. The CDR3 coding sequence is TGCGCCAGCAGCCAAGGTCGACTAGCCTCGAACACCGGGGAGCTGTTTTTT.

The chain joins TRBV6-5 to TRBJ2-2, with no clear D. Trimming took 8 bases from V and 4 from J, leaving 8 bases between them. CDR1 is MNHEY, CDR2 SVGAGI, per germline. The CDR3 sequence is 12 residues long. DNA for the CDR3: TGTGCCAGCCGATGGGGCACCGGGGAGCTGTTTTTT. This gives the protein CASRWGTGELFF.

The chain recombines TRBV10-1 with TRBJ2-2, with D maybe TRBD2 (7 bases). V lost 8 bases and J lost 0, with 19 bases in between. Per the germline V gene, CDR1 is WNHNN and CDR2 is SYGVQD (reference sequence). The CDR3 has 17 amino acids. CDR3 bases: TGCGCCAGCGGGGGGCCTATGGCGGGGGCGAACACCGGGGAGCTGTTTTTT. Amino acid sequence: CASGGPMAGANTGELFF.

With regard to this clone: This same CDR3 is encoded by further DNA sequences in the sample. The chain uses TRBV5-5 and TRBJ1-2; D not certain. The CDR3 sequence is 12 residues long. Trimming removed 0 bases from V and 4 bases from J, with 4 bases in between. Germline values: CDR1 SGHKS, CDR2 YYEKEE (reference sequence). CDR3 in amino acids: CASSLDSYGYTF. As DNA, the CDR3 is TGTGCCAGCAGCTTGGACAGCTATGGCTACACCTTC.

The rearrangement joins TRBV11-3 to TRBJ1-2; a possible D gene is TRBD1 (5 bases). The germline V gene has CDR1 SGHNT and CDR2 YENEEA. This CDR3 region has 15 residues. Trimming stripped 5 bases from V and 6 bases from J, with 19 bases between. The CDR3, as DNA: TGTGCCAGCAGCCAGGGCCACCTACCCCCCCATGGCTACACCTTC. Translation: CASSQGHLPPHGYTF.

CDR3 bases: TGTGCCAGTAGTAGCCATGGGGACACTGAAGCTTTCTTT. Residues: CASSSHGDTEAFF. The chain couples TRBV19 to TRBJ1-1, with D uncertain. In germline, CDR1 is LNHDA, CDR2 SQIVND (reference sequence). This CDR3 is built from 13 residues. Trimming took 4 bases from V and 3 from J, leaving 9 bases between them.

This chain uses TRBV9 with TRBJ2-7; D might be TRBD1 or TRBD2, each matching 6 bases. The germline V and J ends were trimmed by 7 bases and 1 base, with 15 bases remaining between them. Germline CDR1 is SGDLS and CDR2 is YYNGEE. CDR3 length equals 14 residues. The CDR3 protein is CASARGQGSYEQYF. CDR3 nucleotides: TGTGCCAGCGCCCGGGGGCAGGGGTCCTACGAGCAGTACTTC.

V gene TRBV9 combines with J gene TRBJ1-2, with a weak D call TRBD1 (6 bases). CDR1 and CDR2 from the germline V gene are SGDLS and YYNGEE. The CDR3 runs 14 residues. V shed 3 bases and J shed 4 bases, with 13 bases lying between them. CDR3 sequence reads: CASSEAGRGYGYTF. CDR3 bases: TGTGCCAGCAGCGAGGCGGGCAGGGGCTATGGCTACACCTTC.

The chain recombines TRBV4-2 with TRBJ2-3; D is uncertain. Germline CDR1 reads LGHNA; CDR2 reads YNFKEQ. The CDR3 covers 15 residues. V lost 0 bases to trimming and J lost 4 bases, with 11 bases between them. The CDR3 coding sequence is TGTGCCAGCAGCCAAGATCTCCGAGGCGCAGATACGCAGTATTTT. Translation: CASSQDLRGADTQYF.

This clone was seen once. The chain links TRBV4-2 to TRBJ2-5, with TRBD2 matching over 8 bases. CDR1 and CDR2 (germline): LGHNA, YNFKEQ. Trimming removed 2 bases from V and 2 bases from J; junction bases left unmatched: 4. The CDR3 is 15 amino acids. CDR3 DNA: TGTGCCAGCAGCCAACCCGGGGGGGGTCAAGAGACCCAGTACTTC. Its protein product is CASSQPGGGQETQYF.

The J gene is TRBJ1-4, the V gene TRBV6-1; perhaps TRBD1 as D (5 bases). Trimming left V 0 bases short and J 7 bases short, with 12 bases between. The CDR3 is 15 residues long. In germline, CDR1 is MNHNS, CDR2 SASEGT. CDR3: CASSEASGVGEKLFF. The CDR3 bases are TGTGCCAGCAGTGAAGCCTCGGGGGTAGGTGAAAAACTGTTTTTT.

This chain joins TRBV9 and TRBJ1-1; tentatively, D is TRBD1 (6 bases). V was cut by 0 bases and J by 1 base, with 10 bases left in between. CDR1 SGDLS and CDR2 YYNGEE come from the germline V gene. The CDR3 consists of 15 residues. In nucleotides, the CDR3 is TGTGCCAGCAGCGTAGACAGGGTCCGGAACACTGAAGCTTTCTTT. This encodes CASSVDRVRNTEAFF.

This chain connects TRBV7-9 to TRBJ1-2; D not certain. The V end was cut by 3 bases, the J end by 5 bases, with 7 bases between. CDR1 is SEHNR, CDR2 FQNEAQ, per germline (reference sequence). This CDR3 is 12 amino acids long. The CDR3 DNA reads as TGTGCCAGCAGCTTCGTAGCTTATGGCTACACCTTC. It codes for CASSFVAYGYTF.

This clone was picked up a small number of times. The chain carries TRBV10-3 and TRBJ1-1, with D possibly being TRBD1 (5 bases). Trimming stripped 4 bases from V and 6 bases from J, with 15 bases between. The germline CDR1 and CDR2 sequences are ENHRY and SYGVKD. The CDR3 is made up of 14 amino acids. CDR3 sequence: CAISVSGPGSEAFF. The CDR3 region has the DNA TGTGCCATCAGTGTCTCGGGACCTGGCTCTGAAGCTTTCTTT.

The CDR3 region is CASSTADASTNEKLFF. The CDR3 DNA sequence: TGTGCCAGCAGCACTGCGGACGCATCAACTAATGAAAAACTGTTTTTT. The rearrangement uses TRBV5-4 and TRBJ1-4; D gene uncertain. CDR1 is SGHNT, CDR2 YYREEE, per germline (reference sequence). V was cut by 4 bases and J by 0 bases, with 13 bases left in between. CDR3 length: 16 residues. Combining the CDR3 with reference TRBV5-4 and TRBJ1-4 gives the whole variable domain ETGVTQSPTHLIKTRGQQVTLRCSSQSGHNTVSWYQQALGQGPQFIFQYYREEENGRGNFPPRFSGLQFPNYSSELNVNALELDDSALYLCASSTADASTNEKLFFGSGTQLSVL.

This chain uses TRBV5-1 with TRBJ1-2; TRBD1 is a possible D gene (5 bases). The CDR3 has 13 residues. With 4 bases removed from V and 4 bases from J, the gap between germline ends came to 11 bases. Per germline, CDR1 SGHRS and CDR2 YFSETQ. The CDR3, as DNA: TGCGCCAGCAGCGCGACAGAGACCTATGGCTACACCTTC. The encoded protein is CASSATETYGYTF.

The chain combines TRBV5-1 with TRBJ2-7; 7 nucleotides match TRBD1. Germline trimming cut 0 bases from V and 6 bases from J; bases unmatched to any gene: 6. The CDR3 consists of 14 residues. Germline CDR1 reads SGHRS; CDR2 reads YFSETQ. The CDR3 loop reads CASSLGQGGGEQYF. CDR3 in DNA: TGCGCCAGCAGCTTGGGACAGGGCGGCGGCGAGCAGTACTTC.

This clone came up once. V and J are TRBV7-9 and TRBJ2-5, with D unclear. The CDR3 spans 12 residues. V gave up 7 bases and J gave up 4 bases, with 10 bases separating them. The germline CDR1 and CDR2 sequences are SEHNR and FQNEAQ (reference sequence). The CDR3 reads CASTPSRETQYF. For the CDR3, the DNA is TGTGCCAGCACCCCGTCTCGAGAGACCCAGTACTTC.

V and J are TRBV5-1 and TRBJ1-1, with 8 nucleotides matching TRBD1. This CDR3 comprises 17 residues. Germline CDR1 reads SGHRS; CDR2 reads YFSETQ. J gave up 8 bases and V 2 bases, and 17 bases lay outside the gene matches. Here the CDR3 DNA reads TGCGCCAGCAGCTTCCTAGCCACAGGGGGAGTGGTTCGGGAAGCTTTCTTT. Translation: CASSFLATGGVVREAFF.

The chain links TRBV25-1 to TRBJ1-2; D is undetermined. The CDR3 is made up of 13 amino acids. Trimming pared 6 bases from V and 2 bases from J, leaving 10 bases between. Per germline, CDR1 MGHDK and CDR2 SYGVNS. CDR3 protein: CASSGFNNYGYTF. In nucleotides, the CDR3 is TGTGCCAGCAGCGGGTTTAACAACTATGGCTACACCTTC.

CDR3 in DNA: TGTGCCATCACCGGGGACGGATCCTACGAGCAGTACTTC. Its protein is CAITGDGSYEQYF. V and J are TRBV10-3 and TRBJ2-7; the D gene could be TRBD1 or TRBD2 (5 bases each). Trimming took off 7 bases at V and 1 base at J, with 11 bases between the two ends. The CDR3 length is 13 residues. Germline V gives CDR1 ENHRY, CDR2 SYGVKD.

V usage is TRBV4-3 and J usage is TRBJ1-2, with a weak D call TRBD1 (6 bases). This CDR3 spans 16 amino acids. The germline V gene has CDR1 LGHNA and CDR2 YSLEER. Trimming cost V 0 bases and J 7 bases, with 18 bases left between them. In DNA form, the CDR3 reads TGCGCCAGCAGCCAAGATGAGGGGCAGGGGTGGAGTGGCTACACCTTC. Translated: CASSQDEGQGWSGYTF.